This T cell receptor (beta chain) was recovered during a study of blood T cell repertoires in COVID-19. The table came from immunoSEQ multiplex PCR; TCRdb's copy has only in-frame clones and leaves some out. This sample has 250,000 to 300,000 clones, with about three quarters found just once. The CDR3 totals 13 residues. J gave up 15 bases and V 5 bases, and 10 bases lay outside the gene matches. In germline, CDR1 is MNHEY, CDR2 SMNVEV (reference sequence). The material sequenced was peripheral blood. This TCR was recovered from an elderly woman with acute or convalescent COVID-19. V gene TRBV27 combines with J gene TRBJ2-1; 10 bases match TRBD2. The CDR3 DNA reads TGTGCCAGCAGTGGGAATAGCGGGAGGAGTCGGTTCTTC. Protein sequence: CASSGNSGRSRFF.